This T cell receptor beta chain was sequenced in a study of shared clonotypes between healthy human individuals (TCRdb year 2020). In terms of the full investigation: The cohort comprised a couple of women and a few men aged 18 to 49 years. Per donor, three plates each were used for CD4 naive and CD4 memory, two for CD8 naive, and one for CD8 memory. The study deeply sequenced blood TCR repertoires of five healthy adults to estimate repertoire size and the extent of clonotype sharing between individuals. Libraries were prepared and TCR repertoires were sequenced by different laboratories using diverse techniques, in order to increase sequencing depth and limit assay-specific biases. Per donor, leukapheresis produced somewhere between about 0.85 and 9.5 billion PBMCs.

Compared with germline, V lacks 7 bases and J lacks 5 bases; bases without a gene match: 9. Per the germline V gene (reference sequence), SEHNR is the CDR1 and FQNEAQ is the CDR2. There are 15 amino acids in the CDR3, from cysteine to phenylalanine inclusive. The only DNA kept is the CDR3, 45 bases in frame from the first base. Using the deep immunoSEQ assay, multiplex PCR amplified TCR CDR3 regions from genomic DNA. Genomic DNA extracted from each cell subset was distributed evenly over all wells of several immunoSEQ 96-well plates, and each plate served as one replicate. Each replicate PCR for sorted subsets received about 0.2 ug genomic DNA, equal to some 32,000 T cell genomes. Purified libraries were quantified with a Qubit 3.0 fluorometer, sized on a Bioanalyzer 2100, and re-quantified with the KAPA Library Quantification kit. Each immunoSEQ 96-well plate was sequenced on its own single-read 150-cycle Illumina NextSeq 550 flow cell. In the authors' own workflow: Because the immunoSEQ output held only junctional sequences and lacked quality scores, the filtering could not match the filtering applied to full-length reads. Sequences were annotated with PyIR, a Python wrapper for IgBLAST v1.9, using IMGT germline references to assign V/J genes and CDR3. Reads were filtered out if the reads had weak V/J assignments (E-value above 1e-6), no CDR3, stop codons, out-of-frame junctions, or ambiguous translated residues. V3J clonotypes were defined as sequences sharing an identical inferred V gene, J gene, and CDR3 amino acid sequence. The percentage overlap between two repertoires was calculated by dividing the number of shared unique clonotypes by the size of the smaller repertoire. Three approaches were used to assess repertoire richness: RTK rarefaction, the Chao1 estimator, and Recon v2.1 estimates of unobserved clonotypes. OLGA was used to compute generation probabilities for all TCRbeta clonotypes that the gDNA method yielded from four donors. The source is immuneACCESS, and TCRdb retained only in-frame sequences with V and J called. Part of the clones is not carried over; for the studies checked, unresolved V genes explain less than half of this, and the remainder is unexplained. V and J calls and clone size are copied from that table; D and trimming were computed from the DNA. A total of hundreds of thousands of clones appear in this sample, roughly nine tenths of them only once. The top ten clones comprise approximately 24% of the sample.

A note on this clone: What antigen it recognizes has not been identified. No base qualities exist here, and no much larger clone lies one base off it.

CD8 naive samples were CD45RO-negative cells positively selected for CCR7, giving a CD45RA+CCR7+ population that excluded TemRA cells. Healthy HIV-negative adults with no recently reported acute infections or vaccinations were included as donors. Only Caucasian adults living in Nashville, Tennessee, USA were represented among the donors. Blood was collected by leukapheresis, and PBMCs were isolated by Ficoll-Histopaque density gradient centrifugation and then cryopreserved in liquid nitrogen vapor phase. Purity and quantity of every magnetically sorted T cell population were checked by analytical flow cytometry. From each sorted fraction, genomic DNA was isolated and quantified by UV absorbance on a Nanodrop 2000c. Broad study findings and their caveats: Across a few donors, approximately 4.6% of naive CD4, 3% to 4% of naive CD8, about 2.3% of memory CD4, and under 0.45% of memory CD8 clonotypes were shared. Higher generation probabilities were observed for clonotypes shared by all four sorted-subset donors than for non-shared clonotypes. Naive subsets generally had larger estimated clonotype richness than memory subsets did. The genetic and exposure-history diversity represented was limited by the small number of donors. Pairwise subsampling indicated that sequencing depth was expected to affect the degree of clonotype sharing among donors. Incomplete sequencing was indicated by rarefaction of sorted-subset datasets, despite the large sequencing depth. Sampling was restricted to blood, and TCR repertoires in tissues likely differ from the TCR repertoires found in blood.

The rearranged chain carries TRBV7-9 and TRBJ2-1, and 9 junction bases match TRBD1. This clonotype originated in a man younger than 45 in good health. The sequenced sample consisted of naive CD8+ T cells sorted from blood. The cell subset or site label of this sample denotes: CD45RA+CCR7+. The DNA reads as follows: TGTGCCAGCATCGAACCGGGACAGGGCAACAATGAGCAGTTCTTC. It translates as CASIEPGQGNNEQFF.